This T cell receptor beta chain derives from a study of T cells in Graves' hyperthyroidism and ophthalmopathy. Amplification targeted TCR beta CDR3 regions from RNA transcripts. First-round RT-PCR of the TCR CDR3 relied on the HTBI primer set. TCRdb re-analysed the multiplex PCR reads in MiXCR, keeping a single row per CDR3 protein. The table has a few hundred thousand distinct CDR3 sequences, 15% to 20% seen once. The study defined stable Graves' hyperthyroidism as no ophthalmopathy progression within 18 months. J was trimmed by 8 bases and V by 5 bases; bases with no gene match: 5. The CDR3 spans 14 residues. From germline, CDR1 is SNHLY and CDR2 FYNNEI.

This TCR came from a woman aged 50 to 65 with Graves' hyperthyroidism. V usage is TRBV2 and J usage is TRBJ1-4; 10 bases agree with TRBD1. Sample: blood. The DNA for the CDR3 is TGTGCCAGCAGTAGGGACAGGGGAAGGGAAAAACTGTTTTTT. It is translated as CASSRDRGREKLFF.